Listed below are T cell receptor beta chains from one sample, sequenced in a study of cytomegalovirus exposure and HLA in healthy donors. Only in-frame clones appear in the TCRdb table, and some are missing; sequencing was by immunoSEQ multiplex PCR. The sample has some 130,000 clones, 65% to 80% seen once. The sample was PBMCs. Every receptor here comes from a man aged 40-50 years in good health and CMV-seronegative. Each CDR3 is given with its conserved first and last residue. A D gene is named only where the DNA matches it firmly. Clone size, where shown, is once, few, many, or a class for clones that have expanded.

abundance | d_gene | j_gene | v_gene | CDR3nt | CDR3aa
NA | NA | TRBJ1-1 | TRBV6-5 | TGTGCCAGCAGTACAGGGAAATACACTGAAGCTTTCTTT | CASSTGKYTEAFF
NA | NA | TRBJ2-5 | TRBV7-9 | TGTGCCACAACTAGCATGGGCGGCCTTCAAGAGACCCAGTACTTC | CATTSMGGLQETQYF
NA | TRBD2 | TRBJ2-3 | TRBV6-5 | TGTGCCAGCAGCCCCCAAGCGGGACCCACAGATACGCAGTATTTT | CASSPQAGPTDTQYF
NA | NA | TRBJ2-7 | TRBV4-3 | TGCGCCAGCAGCCAAGGTAGGGGCTTCTACGAGCAGTACTTC | CASSQGRGFYEQYF
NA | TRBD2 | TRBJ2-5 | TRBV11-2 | TGTGCCAGCAGCTTTGGGCAAGCGGGAGCCCAGACCCAGTACTTC | CASSFGQAGAQTQYF
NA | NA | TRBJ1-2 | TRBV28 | TGTGCCAGCGAACAGCCTAACTATGGCTACACCTTC | CASEQPNYGYTF
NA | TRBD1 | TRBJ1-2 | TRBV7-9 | TGTGCCAGCAGCTGGACAGGGGTGTATGGCTACACCTTC | CASSWTGVYGYTF
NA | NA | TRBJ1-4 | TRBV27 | TGTGCCACGCAGGGCTCCAATGAAAAACTGTTTTTT | CATQGSNEKLFF
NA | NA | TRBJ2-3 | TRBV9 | TGTGCCAGCAGCGTCTCCCCTGGTACTGAGCAGTATTTT | CASSVSPGTEQYF
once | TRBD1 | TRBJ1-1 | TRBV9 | TGTGCCAGCAGCGTGCTGGGACAGGACACTGAAGCTTTCTTT | CASSVLGQDTEAFF
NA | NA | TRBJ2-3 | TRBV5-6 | TGTGCCAGCAGCTTGGACCCAGGGTGGGGCACAGATACGCAGTATTTT | CASSLDPGWGTDTQYF
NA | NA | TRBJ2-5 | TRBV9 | TGTGCCAGCAGCCCCTTAGTATCCCCGCAAGAGACCCAGTACTTC | CASSPLVSPQETQYF
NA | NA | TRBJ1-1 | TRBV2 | TGTGCCAGCAGTTTGGACGGGGAGAACACTGAAGCTTTCTTT | CASSLDGENTEAFF
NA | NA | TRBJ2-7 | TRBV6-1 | TGTGCCAGCAACAGTGCAGGGGTCCCCTACGAGCAGTACTTC | CASNSAGVPYEQYF
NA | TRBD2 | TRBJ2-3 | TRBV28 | TGTGCCAGCAGTTTAGTGGGACTAGCCGAGAGCACAGATACGCAGTATTTT | CASSLVGLAESTDTQYF
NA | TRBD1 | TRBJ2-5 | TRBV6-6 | TGTGCCAGCAGTTACGTGACCTCAGGGGGAGAGACCCGGTACTTC | CASSYVTSGGETRYF
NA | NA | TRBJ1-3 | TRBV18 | TGTGCCAGCTCACCCTCGGCGGCGGACACCTCTGGAAACACCATATATTTT | CASSPSAADTSGNTIYF
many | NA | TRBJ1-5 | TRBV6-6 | TGTGCCAGCAGTTACTTGTCCCCAGGCAATCAGCCCCAGCATTTT | CASSYLSPGNQPQHF
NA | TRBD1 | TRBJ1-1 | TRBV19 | TGTGCCAGTAGTCCCCGGGCGGGACAGTGGGTCACTGAAGCTTTCTTT | CASSPRAGQWVTEAFF
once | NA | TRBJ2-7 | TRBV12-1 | TGTGCCAGCAGCTTCCAGGGGGCCTCCTCCTACGAGCAGTACTTC | CASSFQGASSYEQYF
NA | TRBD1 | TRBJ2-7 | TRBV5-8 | TGTGCCAGCAGCCCGCAGGGGTTACAGGGGTGGGACTACGAGCAGTACTTC | CASSPQGLQGWDYEQYF
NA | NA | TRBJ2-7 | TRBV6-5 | TGTGCCAGCTCTAACAGTTACTCCTACGAGCAGTACTTC | CASSNSYSYEQYF
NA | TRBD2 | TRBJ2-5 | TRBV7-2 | TGTGCCAGCAGCACCAACGGGGGGGCCCAAGAGACCCAGTACTTC | CASSTNGGAQETQYF
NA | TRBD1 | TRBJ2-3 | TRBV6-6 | TGTGCCAGCAGAACAGGGGTGGCAGATACGCAGTATTTT | CASRTGVADTQYF
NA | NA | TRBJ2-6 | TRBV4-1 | TGCGCCAGCAGCCAAGATGGGAGCTCTGGGGCCAACGTCCTGACTTTC | CASSQDGSSGANVLTF
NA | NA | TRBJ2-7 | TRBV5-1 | TGCGCCAGCAGCTTGGGACAGGGAGGCTCCTACGAGCAGTACTTC | CASSLGQGGSYEQYF
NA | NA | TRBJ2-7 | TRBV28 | TGTGCCAGCGGGGGGAACTACGAGCAGTACTTC | CASGGNYEQYF
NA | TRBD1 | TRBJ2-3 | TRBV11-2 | TGTGCCAGCAGCCGAGGACAGGCAAATTCAGATACGCAGTATTTT | CASSRGQANSDTQYF
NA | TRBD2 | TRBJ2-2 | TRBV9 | TGTGCCAGCAGCGTGAGCGGGAGCGGGGCCGGGGAGCTGTTTTTT | CASSVSGSGAGELFF
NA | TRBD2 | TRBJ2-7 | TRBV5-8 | TGTGCCAGCAGGATCGGACTAGTCTACGAGCAGTACTTC | CASRIGLVYEQYF
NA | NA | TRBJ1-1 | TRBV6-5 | TGTGCCAGCAGTGGTATAGGGGTCATGAACACTGAAGCTTTCTTT | CASSGIGVMNTEAFF
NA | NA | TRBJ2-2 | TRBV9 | TGTGCCAGCAGCGCCCCCACCGGACAGAACACCGGGGAGCTGTTTTTT | CASSAPTGQNTGELFF
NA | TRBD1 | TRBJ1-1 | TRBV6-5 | TGTGCCAGCAGGGAAAGGACAGGGGGAGAAGCTTTCTTT | CASRERTGGEAFF
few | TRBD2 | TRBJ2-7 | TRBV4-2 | TGTGCCAGCAGCCAAGCCGGGACTAGCAACTCCTACGAGCAGTACTTC | CASSQAGTSNSYEQYF
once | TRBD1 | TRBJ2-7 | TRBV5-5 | TGTGCCAGCAGCTTAGCTCAGGGGGCCAGTTATCAGTACTTC | CASSLAQGASYQYF
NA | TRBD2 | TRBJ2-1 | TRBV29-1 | TGCAGCGTTGGGCTAGCGGGAGGGCCGTACTACAATGAGCAGTTCTTC | CSVGLAGGPYYNEQFF
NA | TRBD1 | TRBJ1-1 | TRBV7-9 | TGTGCCATCATCACAGGGGGAACTTCTGAAGCTTTCTTT | CAIITGGTSEAFF